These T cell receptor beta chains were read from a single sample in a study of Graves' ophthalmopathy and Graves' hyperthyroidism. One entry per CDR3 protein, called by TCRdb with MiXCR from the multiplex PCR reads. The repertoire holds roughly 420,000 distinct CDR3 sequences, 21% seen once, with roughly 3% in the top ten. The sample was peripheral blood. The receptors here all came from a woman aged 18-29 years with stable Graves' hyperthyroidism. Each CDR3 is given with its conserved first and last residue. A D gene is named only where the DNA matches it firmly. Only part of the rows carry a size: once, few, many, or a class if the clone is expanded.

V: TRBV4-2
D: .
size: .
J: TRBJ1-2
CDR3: CASSQDLTSVGGYTF
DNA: TGTGCCAGCAGCCAAGATCTAACCTCCGTGGGCGGCTACACCTTC

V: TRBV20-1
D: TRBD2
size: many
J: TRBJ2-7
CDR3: CSARDRGRGSYRWDYEQYF
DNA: TGCAGTGCTAGAGATCGAGGGCGGGGGTCGTATCGATGGGACTACGAGCAGTACTTC

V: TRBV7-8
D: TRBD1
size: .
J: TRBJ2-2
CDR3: CASSLETGGETGELFF
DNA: TGTGCCAGCAGCTTAGAGACAGGGGGAGAGACCGGGGAGCTGTTTTTT

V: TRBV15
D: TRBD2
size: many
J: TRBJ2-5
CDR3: CATASGRAQETQYF
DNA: TGTGCCACCGCTAGCGGGAGGGCCCAAGAGACCCAGTACTTC

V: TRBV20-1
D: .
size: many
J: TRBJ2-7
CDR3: CSASLLGGPYEQYF
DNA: TGCAGTGCTAGCCTCCTCGGGGGCCCCTACGAGCAGTACTTC

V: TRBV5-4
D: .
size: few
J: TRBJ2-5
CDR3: CASSRDWQETQYF
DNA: TGTGCCAGCAGCCGGGACTGGCAAGAGACCCAGTACTTC

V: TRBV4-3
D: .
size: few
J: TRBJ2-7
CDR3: CASSQDSPNLGEQYF
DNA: TGCGCCAGCAGCCAAGATTCCCCCAACCTGGGGGAGCAGTACTTC

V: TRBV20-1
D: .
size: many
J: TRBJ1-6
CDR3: CSASRTANSPLHF
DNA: TGCAGTGCTTCCCGGACAGCTAATTCACCCCTCCACTTT

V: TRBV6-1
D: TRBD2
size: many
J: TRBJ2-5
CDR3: CASRDWGGGRETQYF
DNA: TGTGCCAGCAGGGACTGGGGGGGGGGAAGAGAGACCCAGTACTTC

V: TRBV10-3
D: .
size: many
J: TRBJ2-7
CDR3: CAIRTGTYEQYF
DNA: TGTGCCATCAGGACCGGGACTTACGAGCAGTACTTC

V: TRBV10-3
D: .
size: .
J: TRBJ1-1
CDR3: CAITDTLNTEAFF
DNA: TGTGCCATCACGGACACTCTGAACACTGAAGCTTTCTTT

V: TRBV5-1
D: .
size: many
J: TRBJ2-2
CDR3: CASSLVAGQNTGELFF
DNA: TGCGCCAGCAGCTTGGTGGCAGGGCAAAACACCGGGGAGCTGTTTTTT

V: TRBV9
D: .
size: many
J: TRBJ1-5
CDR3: CASSRTGSGNQPQHF
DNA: TGTGCCAGCAGCCGGACGGGAAGTGGCAATCAGCCCCAGCATTTT

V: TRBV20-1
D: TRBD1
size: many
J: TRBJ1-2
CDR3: CSAVTGDGRYGYTF
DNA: TGCAGTGCCGTCACAGGGGACGGGAGATATGGCTACACCTTC

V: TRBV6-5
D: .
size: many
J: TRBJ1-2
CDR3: CASAGVGASLEGYTF
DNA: TGTGCCAGCGCGGGAGTGGGGGCCTCTTTGGAGGGCTACACCTTC

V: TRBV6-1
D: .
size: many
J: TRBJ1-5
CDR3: CASSPRDNQPQHF
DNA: TGTGCCAGCAGTCCTCGGGACAATCAGCCCCAGCATTTT

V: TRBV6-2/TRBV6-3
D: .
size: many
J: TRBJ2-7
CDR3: CASRSEKYRAEQYF
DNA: TGTGCCAGCAGATCGGAAAAGTACAGAGCCGAGCAGTACTTC

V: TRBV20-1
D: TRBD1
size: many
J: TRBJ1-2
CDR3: CSARGGGSNYGYTF
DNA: TGCAGTGCTAGGGGAGGGGGCTCGAACTATGGCTACACCTTC

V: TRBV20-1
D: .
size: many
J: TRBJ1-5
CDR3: CSAIDRSNQPQHF
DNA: TGCAGTGCTATCGATAGGAGCAATCAGCCCCAGCATTTT

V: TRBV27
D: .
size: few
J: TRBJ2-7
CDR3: CASSNPGTWDNEQYF
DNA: TGTGCCAGCAGTAATCCCGGGACATGGGACAACGAGCAGTACTTC

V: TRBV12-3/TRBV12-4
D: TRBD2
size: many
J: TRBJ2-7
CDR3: CASSPGTSEQYF
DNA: TGTGCCAGCAGCCCCGGGACTAGCGAGCAGTACTTC

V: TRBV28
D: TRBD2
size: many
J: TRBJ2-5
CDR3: CASRRLAENQETQYF
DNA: TGTGCCAGCAGGCGACTAGCGGAAAACCAAGAGACCCAGTACTTC

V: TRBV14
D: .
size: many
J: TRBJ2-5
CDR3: CASSQVQGLQETQYF
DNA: TGTGCCAGCAGCCAAGTTCAAGGACTCCAAGAGACCCAGTACTTC

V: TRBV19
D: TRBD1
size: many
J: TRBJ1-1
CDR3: CASSWGQGGEAFF
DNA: TGTGCCAGTAGTTGGGGACAGGGCGGTGAAGCTTTCTTT

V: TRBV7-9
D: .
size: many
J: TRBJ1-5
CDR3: CASSLGTGNAQPQHF
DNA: TGTGCCAGCAGCTTAGGTACAGGGAATGCTCAGCCCCAGCATTTT

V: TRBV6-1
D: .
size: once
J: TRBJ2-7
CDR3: CASSEVPGQIYEQYF
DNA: TGTGCCAGCAGTGAAGTGCCGGGCCAGATCTACGAGCAGTACTTC

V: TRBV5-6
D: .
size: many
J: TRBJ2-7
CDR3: CASSLDVNYEQYF
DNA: TGTGCCAGCAGCTTGGATGTCAACTACGAGCAGTACTTC

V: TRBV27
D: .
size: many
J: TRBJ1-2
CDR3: CASRTGIGGYTF
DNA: TGTGCCAGCAGAACAGGGATCGGTGGCTACACCTTC

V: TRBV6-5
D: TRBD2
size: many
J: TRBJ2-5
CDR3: CASSRTSGRETQYF
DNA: TGTGCCAGCAGCCGGACTAGCGGGAGAGAGACCCAGTACTTC

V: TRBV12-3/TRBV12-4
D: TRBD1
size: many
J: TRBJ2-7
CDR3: CASSFRDRGTYEQYF
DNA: TGTGCCAGCAGTTTTAGAGACAGGGGGACCTACGAGCAGTACTTC

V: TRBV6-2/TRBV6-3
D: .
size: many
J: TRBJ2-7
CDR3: CASSPSGEVDEQYF
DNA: TGTGCCAGCAGTCCGTCCGGGGAAGTAGACGAGCAGTACTTC

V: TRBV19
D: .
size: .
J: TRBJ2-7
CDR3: CASSPLDGHSYEQYF
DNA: TGTGCCAGTAGTCCCCTAGATGGACACTCCTACGAGCAGTACTTC

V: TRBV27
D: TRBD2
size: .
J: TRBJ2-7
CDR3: CASRSSGRREQYF
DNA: TGTGCCAGTAGATCTAGCGGGAGACGCGAGCAGTACTTC

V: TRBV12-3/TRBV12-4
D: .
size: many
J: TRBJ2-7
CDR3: CASSQTQSYEQYF
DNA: TGTGCCAGCAGCCAGACCCAGTCCTACGAGCAGTACTTC

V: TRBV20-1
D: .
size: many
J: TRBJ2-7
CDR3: CSGTPLLASASSYEQYF
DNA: TGCAGTGGTACTCCCCTCCTGGCTAGCGCGAGCTCCTACGAGCAGTACTTC

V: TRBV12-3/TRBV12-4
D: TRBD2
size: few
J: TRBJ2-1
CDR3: CASSLDGLAGNEQFF
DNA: TGTGCCAGCAGTTTAGATGGTCTAGCGGGCAATGAGCAGTTCTTC

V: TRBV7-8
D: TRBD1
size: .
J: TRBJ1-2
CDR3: CASSVGPTGDLGYTF
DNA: TGTGCCAGCAGCGTGGGCCCAACAGGGGATCTTGGCTACACCTTC

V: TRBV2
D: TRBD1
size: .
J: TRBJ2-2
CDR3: CASSGTGFSRELFF
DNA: TGTGCCAGCAGTGGGACAGGGTTTTCCAGGGAGCTGTTTTTT

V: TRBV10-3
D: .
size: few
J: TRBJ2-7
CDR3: CAIRRDGAYEQYF
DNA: TGTGCCATCCGCCGGGACGGAGCCTACGAGCAGTACTTC

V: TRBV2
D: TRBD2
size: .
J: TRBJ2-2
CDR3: CASSFRGLAGRRAGELCF
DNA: TGTGCCAGCAGTTTTCGAGGTCTAGCGGGACGACGGGCCGGGGAGCTGTGTTTT